The clone carrying this T cell receptor beta chain was counted a single time. Its antigen is still unknown. Some clones are missing from TCRdb's copy, which holds only in-frame ones; the method was immunoSEQ multiplex PCR. This repertoire shows about 55,000 clones, 80% found once; its top ten account for approximately 6.2%. Indicated time point: week 23, last vaccination. Each dose of the vaccine consisted of 300 ug of mutant IDH1 20-mer peptide, with topical imiquimod. The data stem from a study of a mutant IDH1 vaccine in newly diagnosed glioma. Study details: Administration of eight vaccinations to patients took place in weeks 1, 3, 5, 7, 11, 15, 19, 23. Vaccination started 4-6 weeks after radiotherapy alone, or with temozolomide cycles. Beforehand, treatment had been radiotherapy, temozolomide, or both; the majority received both.

Germline V lookup: CDR1 LNHDA, CDR2 SQIVND (reference sequence). The CDR3 is 16 amino acids. V was cut by 6 bases and J by 1 base, with 16 bases left in between. The sample in question was PBMCs, obtained from a glioma patient whose treatment included an IDH1 peptide vaccine. The chain links TRBV19 to TRBJ1-3, with D tentatively TRBD1 (6 bases). The sequence derives from a man aged 35-49 years with glioma. CDR3 loop: CASRRNGGQSGNTIYF. CDR3 bases: TGTGCCAGTAGAAGGAATGGGGGGCAGTCTGGAAACACCATATATTTT.